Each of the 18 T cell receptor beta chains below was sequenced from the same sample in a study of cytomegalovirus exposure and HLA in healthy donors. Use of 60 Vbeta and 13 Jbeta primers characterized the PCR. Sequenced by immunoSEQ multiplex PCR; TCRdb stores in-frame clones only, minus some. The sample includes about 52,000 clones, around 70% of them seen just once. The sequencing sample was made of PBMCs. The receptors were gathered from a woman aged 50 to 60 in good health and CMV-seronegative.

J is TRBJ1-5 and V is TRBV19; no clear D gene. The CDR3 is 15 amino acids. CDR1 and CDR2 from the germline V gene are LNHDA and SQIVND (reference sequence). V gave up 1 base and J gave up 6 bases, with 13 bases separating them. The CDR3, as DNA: TGTGCCAGTAGTATAGCACGAGGGCTCGGTCAGCCCCAGCATTTT. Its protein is CASSIARGLGQPQHF.

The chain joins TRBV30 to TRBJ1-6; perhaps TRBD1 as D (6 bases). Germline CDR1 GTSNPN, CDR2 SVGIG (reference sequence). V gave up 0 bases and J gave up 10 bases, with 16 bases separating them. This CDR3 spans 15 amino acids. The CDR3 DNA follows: TGTGCCTGGAGTGTACTGCCGGGGGGCGGATCACCCCTCCACTTT. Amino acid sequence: CAWSVLPGGGSPLHF.

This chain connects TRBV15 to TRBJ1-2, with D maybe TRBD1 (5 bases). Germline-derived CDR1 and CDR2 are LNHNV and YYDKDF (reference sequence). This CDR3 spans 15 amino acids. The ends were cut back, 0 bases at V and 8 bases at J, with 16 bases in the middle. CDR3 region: CATSREWRDLGGYTF. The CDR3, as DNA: TGTGCCACCAGCAGAGAGTGGCGGGACCTTGGGGGCTACACCTTC. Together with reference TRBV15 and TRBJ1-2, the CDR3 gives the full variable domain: DAMVIQNPRYQVTQFGKPVTLSCSQTLNHNVMYWYQQKSSQAPKLLFHYYDKDFNNEADTPDNFQSRRPNTSFCFLDIRSPGLGDTAMYLCATSREWRDLGGYTFGSGTRLTVV.

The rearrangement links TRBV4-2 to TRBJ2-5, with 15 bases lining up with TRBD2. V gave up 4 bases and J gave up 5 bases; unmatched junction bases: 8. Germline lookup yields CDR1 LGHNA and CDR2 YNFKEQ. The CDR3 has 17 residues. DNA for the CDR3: TGTGCCAGCAGCCCTCGGACTAGCGGGGGGGCATCCGAGACCCAGTACTTC. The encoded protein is CASSPRTSGGASETQYF.

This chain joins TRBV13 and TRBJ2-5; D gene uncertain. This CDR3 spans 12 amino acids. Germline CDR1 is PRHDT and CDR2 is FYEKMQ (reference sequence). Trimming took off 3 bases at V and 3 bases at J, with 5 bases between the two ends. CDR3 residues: CASSFREETQYF. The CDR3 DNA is TGTGCCAGCAGCTTTCGAGAAGAGACCCAGTACTTC.

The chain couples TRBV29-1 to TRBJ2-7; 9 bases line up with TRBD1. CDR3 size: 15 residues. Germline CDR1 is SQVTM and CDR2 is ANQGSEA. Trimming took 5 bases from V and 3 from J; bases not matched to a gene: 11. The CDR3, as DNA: TGCAGCGTTCTAGGTTCTGGGACAGGGATCTACGAGCAGTACTTC. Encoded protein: CSVLGSGTGIYEQYF.

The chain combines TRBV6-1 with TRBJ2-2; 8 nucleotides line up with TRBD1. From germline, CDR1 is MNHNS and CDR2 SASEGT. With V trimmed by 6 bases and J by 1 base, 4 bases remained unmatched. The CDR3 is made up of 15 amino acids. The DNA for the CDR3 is TGTGCCAGCAGCACCGGGACAGGGAACACCGGGGAGCTGTTTTTT. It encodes CASSTGTGNTGELFF.

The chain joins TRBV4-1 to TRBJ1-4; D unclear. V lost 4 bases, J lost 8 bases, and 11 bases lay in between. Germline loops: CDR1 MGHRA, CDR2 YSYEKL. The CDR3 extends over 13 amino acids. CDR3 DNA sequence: TGCGCCAGCAGCCCAAGGGAGGACGAAAAACTGTTTTTT. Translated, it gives CASSPREDEKLFF.

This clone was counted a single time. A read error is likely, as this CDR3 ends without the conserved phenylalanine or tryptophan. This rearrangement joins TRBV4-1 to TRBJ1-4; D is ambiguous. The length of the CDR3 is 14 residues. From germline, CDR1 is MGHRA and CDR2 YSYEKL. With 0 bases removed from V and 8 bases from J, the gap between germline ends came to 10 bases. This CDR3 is CASSQEVTREKLFV. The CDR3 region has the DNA TGCGCCAGCAGCCAAGAGGTGACGAGGGAAAAACTGTTTGTT.

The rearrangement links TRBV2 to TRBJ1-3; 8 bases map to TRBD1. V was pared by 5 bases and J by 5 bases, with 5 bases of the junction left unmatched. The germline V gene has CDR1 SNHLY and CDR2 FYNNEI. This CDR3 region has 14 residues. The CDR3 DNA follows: TGTGCCAGCAGTCTAGGACAGGGCCGAAACACCATATATTTT. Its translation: CASSLGQGRNTIYF.

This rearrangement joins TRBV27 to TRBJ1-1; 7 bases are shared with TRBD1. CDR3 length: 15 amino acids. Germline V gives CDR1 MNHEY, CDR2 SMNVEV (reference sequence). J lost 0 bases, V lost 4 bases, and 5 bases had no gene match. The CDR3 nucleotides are TGTGCCAGCAGTTCGTCGACAGGGTTGAACACTGAAGCTTTCTTT. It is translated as CASSSSTGLNTEAFF.

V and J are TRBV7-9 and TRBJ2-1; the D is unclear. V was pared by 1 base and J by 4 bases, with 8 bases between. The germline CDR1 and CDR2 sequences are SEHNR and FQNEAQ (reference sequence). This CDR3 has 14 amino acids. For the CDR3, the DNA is TGTGCCAGCAGCTTAGACCACACATACAATGAGCAGTTCTTC. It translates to CASSLDHTYNEQFF.

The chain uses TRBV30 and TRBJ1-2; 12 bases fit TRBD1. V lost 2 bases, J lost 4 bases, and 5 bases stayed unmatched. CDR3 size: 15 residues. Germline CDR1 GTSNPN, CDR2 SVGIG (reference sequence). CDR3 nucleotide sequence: TGTGCCTGGAGTCAGCCGGGACAGGGGGCCTATGGCTACACCTTC. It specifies CAWSQPGQGAYGYTF.

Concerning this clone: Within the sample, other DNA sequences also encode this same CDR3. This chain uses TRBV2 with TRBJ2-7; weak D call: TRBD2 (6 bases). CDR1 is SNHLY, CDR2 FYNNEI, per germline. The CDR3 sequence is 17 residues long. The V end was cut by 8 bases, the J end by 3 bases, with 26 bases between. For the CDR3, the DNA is TGTGCCAGCGGCCCCGGGGGTAGAGTAAGGCGGGACTACGAGCAGTACTTC. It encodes CASGPGGRVRRDYEQYF.

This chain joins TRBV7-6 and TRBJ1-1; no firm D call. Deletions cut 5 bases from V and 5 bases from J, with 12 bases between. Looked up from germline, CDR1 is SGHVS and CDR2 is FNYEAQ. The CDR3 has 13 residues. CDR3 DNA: TGTGCCAGCAGCCATGGGAGGGTAACTGAAGCTTTCTTT. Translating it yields CASSHGRVTEAFF. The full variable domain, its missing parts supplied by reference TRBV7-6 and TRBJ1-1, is GAGVSQSPRYKVTKRGQDVALRCDPISGHVSLYWYRQALGQGPEFLTYFNYEAQQDKSGLPNDRFSAERPEGSISTLTIQRTEQRDSAMYRCASSHGRVTEAFFGQGTRLTVV.

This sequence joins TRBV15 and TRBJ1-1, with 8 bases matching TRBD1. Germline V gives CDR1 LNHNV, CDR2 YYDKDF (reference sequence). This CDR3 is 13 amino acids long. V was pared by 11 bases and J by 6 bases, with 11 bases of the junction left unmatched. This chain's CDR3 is CASDQGAGSEAFF. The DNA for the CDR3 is TGTGCCTCGGACCAGGGGGCTGGGTCTGAAGCTTTCTTT.

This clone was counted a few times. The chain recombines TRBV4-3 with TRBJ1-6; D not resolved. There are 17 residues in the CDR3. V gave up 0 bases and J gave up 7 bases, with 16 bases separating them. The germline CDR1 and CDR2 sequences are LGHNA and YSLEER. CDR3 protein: CASSQDYNRALNSPLHF. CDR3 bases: TGCGCCAGCAGCCAAGATTATAACAGAGCATTAAATTCACCCCTCCACTTT.

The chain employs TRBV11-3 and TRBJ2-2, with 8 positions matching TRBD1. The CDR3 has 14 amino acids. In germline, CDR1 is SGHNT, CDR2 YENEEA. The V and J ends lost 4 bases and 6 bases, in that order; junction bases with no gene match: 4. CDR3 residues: CASSSRQGSGELFF. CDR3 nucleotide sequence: TGTGCCAGCAGCTCTAGACAGGGGTCCGGGGAGCTGTTTTTT.